This T cell receptor beta chain is drawn from a study of blood T cell repertoires in COVID-19. CDR3 length: 11 amino acids. Germline-derived CDR1 and CDR2 are SGHAT and FQNNGV. With 7 bases removed from V and 4 bases from J, the gap between germline ends came to 5 bases. Assay: immunoSEQ multiplex PCR; the TCRdb copy retains only in-frame clones and omits some. The table includes about 170,000 clones, 80% to 95% detected once. V usage is TRBV11-2 and J usage is TRBJ2-1; D is ambiguous. The sample consisted of peripheral blood. The TCR sequence derives from a man younger than 45 with COVID-19, enrolled during active disease. This CDR3 reads CASTQYNEQFF. CDR3 nucleotide sequence: TGTGCCAGCACCCAATACAATGAGCAGTTCTTC.